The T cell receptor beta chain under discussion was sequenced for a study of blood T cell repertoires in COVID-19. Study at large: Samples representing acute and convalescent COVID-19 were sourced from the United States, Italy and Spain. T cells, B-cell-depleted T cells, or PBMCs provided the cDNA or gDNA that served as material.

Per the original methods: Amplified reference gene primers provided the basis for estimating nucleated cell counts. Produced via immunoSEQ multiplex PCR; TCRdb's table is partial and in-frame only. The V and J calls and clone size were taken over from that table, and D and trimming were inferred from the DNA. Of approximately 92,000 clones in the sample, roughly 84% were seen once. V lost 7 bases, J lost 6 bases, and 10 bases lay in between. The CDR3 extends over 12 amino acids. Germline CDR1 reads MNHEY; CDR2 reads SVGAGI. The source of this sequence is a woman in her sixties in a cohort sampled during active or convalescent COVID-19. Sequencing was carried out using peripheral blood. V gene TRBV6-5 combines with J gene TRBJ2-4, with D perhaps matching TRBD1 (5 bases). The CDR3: CASKGHLNIQYF. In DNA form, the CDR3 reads TGTGCCAGCAAGGGGCACCTAAACATTCAGTACTTC.